These T cell receptor beta chains were read from a single sample in a study of cytomegalovirus exposure and HLA in healthy donors. Libraries were prepared by immunoSEQ multiplex PCR; TCRdb keeps only in-frame clonotypes and omits some of them. The sample contains 100,000 to 150,000 clones, 73% of which appear only once. Sequences were obtained from PBMCs. The receptors derive from a man between 60 and 75 years old in good health and CMV-seropositive. The CDR3 runs from the conserved cysteine through the conserved F or W. The D gene is left open where the match is weak. Some rows mark clone size as missing; the rest say once, few, many or name a class of expanded clone.

j_gene | d_gene | abundance | v_gene | CDR3aa | CDR3nt
TRBJ2-3 | . | once | TRBV5-1 | CASSSPSTDTQYF | TGCGCCAGCAGCTCCCCTAGTACAGATACGCAGTATTTT
TRBJ2-2 | . | . | TRBV5-1 | CASSRTDLTGELFF | TGCGCCAGCAGCCGGACAGATCTTACCGGGGAGCTGTTTTTT
TRBJ1-6 | . | once | TRBV18 | CASSPGGEETLHF | TGTGCCAGCTCACCAGGAGGAGAGGAAACCCTCCACTTT
TRBJ1-5 | . | . | TRBV30 | CAWSAGEMSNQPQHF | TGTGCCTGGAGTGCTGGGGAGATGAGCAATCAGCCCCAGCATTTT
TRBJ2-7 | . | . | TRBV19 | CASSADSLREQYF | TGTGCCAGTAGCGCGGACTCTTTACGGGAGCAGTACTTC
TRBJ2-2 | . | . | TRBV6-1 | CASSDQTGELFF | TGTGCCAGCAGTGATCAAACCGGGGAGCTGTTTTTT
TRBJ2-7 | TRBD1 | . | TRBV6-5 | CASSYLGQGLHEQYF | TGTGCCAGCAGTTATTTAGGACAGGGGTTACACGAGCAGTACTTC
TRBJ1-1 | TRBD1 | . | TRBV10-3 | CAIDKTGGTNTEAFF | TGTGCCATCGACAAAACAGGGGGCACGAACACTGAAGCTTTCTTT
TRBJ2-7 | . | . | TRBV29-1 | CSVEDGGGQDYEQYF | TGCAGCGTTGAAGATGGGGGGGGACAGGACTACGAGCAGTACTTC
TRBJ1-1 | . | . | TRBV9 | CASSVGSRVENTEAFF | TGTGCCAGCAGCGTAGGCAGCAGGGTGGAGAACACTGAAGCTTTCTTT
TRBJ2-5 | TRBD1 | . | TRBV2 | CASSSDRGRETQYF | TGTGCCAGCAGTTCGGACAGGGGGCGGGAGACCCAGTACTTC
TRBJ2-5 | . | . | TRBV9 | CASSVIGTGPQETQYF | TGTGCCAGCAGCGTGATTGGCACAGGCCCTCAAGAGACCCAGTACTTC
TRBJ2-1 | . | . | TRBV27 | CASSLGGRAGSYNEQFF | TGTGCCAGCAGTTTAGGCGGGCGGGCTGGCTCCTACAATGAGCAGTTCTTC
TRBJ1-6 | . | . | TRBV5-6 | CASSLRQTNSPLHF | TGTGCCAGCAGCCTGCGACAGACTAATTCACCCCTCCACTTT
TRBJ1-4 | . | . | TRBV19 | CASSREGGNEKLFF | TGTGCCAGTAGTAGGGAGGGAGGCAATGAAAAACTGTTTTTT
TRBJ2-7 | . | few | TRBV6-5 | CASTGRDDYEQYF | TGTGCCAGCACAGGTCGTGACGACTACGAGCAGTACTTC
TRBJ1-2 | TRBD1 | . | TRBV6-5 | CASTKSGTANYGYTF | TGTGCCAGCACTAAATCCGGGACAGCTAACTATGGCTACACCTTC
TRBJ2-5 | TRBD2 | . | TRBV9 | CASSVGVAGGPSETQYF | TGTGCCAGCAGCGTAGGAGTAGCGGGGGGGCCTTCAGAGACCCAGTACTTC
TRBJ2-7 | . | . | TRBV5-1 | CASSLDQKQYF | TGCGCCAGCAGCTTGGACCAGAAGCAGTACTTC
TRBJ2-1 | TRBD2 | few | TRBV11-2 | CASSLGASGASYNEQFF | TGTGCCAGCAGCCTCGGGGCTAGCGGGGCTTCCTACAATGAGCAGTTCTTC
TRBJ1-2 | . | once | TRBV28 | CASSLLAEGNYGYTF | TGTGCCAGCAGTTTATTAGCCGAGGGCAACTATGGCTACACCTTC
TRBJ1-2 | . | once | TRBV6-5 | CASTDPTLGGYTF | TGTGCCAGCACCGACCCCACCCTCGGGGGCTACACCTTC
TRBJ2-7 | . | . | TRBV19 | CASSIDRHGMGQYF | TGTGCCAGTAGTATAGACAGGCATGGTATGGGGCAGTACTTC
TRBJ1-2 | . | . | TRBV5-1 | CASSLEEGSYGYTF | TGCGCCAGCAGCTTGGAAGAGGGAAGCTATGGCTACACCTTC
TRBJ1-4 | . | few | TRBV5-6 | CASSLASAGRTNEKLFF | TGTGCCAGCAGCTTGGCCTCAGCGGGCAGGACTAATGAAAAACTGTTTTTT
TRBJ1-6 | . | . | TRBV27 | CASSSPPRRLPLHF | TGTGCCAGCAGTTCCCCTCCGAGGCGTCTGCCCCTCCACTTT
TRBJ1-5 | TRBD1 | . | TRBV7-9 | CASSRTGNNQPQHF | TGTGCCAGCAGCCGGACAGGCAACAATCAGCCCCAGCATTTT
TRBJ1-2 | . | . | TRBV15 | CATSRWGGGYGYTF | TGTGCCACCAGCAGGTGGGGAGGGGGCTATGGCTACACCTTC
TRBJ1-5 | . | . | TRBV19 | CASSISAGSNQPQHF | TGTGCCAGTAGTATAAGTGCGGGGAGCAATCAGCCCCAGCATTTT
TRBJ1-1 | . | few | TRBV5-6 | CASSWGEVTEAFF | TGTGCCAGCAGCTGGGGGGAGGTCACTGAAGCTTTCTTT
TRBJ2-5 | . | . | TRBV25-1 | CASSDWRSKQETQYF | TGTGCCAGCAGTGATTGGAGGTCCAAGCAAGAGACCCAGTACTTC
TRBJ1-1 | . | . | TRBV28 | CASSRGGGTEAFF | TGTGCCAGCAGCCGGGGGGGTGGCACTGAAGCTTTCTTT
TRBJ2-3 | TRBD1 | . | TRBV27 | CASSLLGTGFTDTQYF | TGTGCCAGCAGTTTACTAGGGACAGGTTTCACAGATACGCAGTATTTT
TRBJ2-5 | . | . | TRBV28 | CASSLPEGRGEETQYF | TGTGCCAGCAGTCTCCCGGAGGGGAGGGGGGAGGAGACCCAGTACTTC
TRBJ1-5 | TRBD1 | . | TRBV15 | CATSRTGQGRNQPQHF | TGTGCCACCAGCAGAACAGGACAGGGGCGTAATCAGCCCCAGCATTTT
TRBJ1-2 | . | once | TRBV14 | CASSQDWTVGYTF | TGTGCCAGCAGCCAAGATTGGACAGTGGGCTACACCTTC
TRBJ1-3 | . | . | TRBV9 | CASSVDSSGNTIYF | TGTGCCAGCAGCGTTGACAGCTCTGGAAACACCATATATTTT
TRBJ2-3 | TRBD2 | . | TRBV7-2 | CASSSPGGGIDTQYF | TGTGCCAGCAGCTCGCCCGGCGGGGGAATAGATACGCAGTATTTT
TRBJ1-5 | TRBD1 | few | TRBV19 | CASSIDLSRGIGPQHF | TGTGCCAGTAGTATAGATCTATCCAGGGGGATCGGGCCCCAGCATTTT
TRBJ1-5 | TRBD1 | . | TRBV4-1 | CASSPTDRGPQPQHF | TGCGCCAGCAGCCCCACCGACAGGGGGCCTCAGCCCCAGCATTTT
TRBJ2-3 | . | . | TRBV2 | CASRRGSTDTQYF | TGTGCCAGCAGGCGGGGAAGCACAGATACGCAGTATTTT
TRBJ1-5 | TRBD1 | . | TRBV30 | CAWRKTGSSNQPQHF | TGTGCCTGGAGAAAGACAGGGTCAAGCAATCAGCCCCAGCATTTT
TRBJ2-6 | . | . | TRBV5-4 | CASSAGDLGANVLTF | TGTGCCAGCAGCGCAGGTGACCTTGGGGCCAACGTCCTGACTTTC
TRBJ2-3 | TRBD2 | . | TRBV16 | CASSPGLVTQYF | TGTGCCAGCAGCCCGGGACTAGTTACGCAGTATTTT
TRBJ1-2 | TRBD1 | . | TRBV7-9 | CASSPDRAGGGYTF | TGTGCCAGCAGCCCGGACAGGGCGGGAGGGGGCTACACCTTC
TRBJ2-3 | TRBD2 | . | TRBV10-3 | CASQPSGAYTDTQYF | TGTGCCAGCCAGCCTAGCGGGGCCTACACAGATACGCAGTATTTT
TRBJ1-5 | . | . | TRBV2 | CASSSDSRNQPQHF | TGTGCCAGCAGTAGTGACAGCCGCAATCAGCCCCAGCATTTT
TRBJ1-1 | TRBD1 | few | TRBV9 | CASSSTGQANTEAFF | TGTGCCAGCAGCTCTACGGGACAGGCGAACACTGAAGCTTTCTTT
TRBJ2-1 | TRBD2 | . | TRBV2 | CARTSSGGHNEQFF | TGTGCCAGGACGTCTAGCGGGGGCCACAATGAGCAGTTCTTC
TRBJ2-5 | TRBD2 | . | TRBV28 | CASTSGGRETQYF | TGTGCCAGCACCTCGGGGGGACGGGAGACCCAGTACTTC
TRBJ2-3 | TRBD2 | . | TRBV14 | CASSTLAGTGFADTQYF | TGTGCCAGCAGCACCCTAGCGGGGACGGGGTTCGCAGATACGCAGTATTTT
TRBJ1-6 | TRBD1 | . | TRBV6-5 | CASDRTGTFNSPLHF | TGTGCCAGCGATCGGACAGGGACCTTTAATTCACCCCTCCACTTT
TRBJ1-6 | TRBD1 | . | TRBV2 | CASSEALQGASPLHF | TGTGCCAGCAGTGAAGCGCTTCAGGGGGCCTCACCCCTCCACTTT
TRBJ2-2 | . | once | TRBV19 | CASSQNADTGELFF | TGTGCCAGTAGTCAAAATGCGGACACCGGGGAGCTGTTTTTT
TRBJ2-4 | TRBD1 | . | TRBV7-9 | CASSFALWDRDTNIQYF | TGTGCCAGCAGCTTCGCTCTCTGGGACAGGGATACAAACATTCAGTACTTC